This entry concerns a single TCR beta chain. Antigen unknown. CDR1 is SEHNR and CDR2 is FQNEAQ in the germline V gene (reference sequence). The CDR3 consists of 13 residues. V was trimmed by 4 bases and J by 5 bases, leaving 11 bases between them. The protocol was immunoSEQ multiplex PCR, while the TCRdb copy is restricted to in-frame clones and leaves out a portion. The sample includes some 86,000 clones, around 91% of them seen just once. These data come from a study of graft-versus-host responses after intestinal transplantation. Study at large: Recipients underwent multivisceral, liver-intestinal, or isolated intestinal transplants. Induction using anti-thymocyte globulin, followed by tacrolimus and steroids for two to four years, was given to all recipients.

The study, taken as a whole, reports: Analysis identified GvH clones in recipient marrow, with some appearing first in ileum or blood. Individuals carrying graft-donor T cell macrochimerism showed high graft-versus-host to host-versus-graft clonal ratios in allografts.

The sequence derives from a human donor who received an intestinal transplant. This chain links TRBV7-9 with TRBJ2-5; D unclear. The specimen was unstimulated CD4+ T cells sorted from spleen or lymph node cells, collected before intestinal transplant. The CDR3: CASSYESRETQYF. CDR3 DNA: TGTGCCAGCAGCTATGAGTCGAGGGAGACCCAGTACTTC.